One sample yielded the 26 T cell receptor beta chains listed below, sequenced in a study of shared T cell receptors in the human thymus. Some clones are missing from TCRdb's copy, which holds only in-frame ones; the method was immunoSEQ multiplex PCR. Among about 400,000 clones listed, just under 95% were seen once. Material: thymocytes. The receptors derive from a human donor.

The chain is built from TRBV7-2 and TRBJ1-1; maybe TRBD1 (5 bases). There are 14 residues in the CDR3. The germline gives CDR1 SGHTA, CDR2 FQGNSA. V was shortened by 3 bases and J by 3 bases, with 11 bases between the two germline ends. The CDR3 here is CASSFRTLDTEAFF. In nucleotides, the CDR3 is TGTGCCAGCAGCTTCCGGACACTGGACACTGAAGCTTTCTTT. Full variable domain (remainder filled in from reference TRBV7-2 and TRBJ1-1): GAGVSQSPSNKVTEKGKDVELRCDPISGHTALYWYRQSLGQGLEFLIYFQGNSAPDKSGLPSDRFSAERTGGSVSTLTIQRTQQEDSAVYLCASSFRTLDTEAFFGQGTRLTVV.

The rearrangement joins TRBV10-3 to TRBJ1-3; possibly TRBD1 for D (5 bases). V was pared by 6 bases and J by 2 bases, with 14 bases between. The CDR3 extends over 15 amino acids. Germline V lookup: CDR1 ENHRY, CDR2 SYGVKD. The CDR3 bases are TGTGCCATCAGCAGGGTAAGGTCTGCTGGAAACACCATATATTTT. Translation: CAISRVRSAGNTIYF.

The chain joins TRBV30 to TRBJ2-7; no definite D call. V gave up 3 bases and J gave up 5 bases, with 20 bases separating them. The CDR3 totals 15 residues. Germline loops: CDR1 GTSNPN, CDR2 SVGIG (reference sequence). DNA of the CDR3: TGTGCCTGGAGCCCGTACGAGGTCCTTGCCCACGAGCAGTACTTC. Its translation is CAWSPYEVLAHEQYF.

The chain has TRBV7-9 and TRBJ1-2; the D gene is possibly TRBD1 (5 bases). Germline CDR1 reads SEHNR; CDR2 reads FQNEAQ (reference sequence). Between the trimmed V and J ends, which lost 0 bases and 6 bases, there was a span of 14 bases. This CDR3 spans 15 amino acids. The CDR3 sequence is CASSLAGREENGYTF. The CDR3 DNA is TGTGCCAGCAGCTTAGCGGGCAGGGAGGAGAATGGCTACACCTTC.

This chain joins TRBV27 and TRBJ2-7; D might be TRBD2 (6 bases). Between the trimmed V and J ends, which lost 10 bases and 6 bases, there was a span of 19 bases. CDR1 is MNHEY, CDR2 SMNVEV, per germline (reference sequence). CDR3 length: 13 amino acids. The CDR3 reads CANLHLASSEQYF. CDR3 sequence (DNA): TGTGCCAACCTTCACCTAGCGTCAAGCGAGCAGTACTTC.

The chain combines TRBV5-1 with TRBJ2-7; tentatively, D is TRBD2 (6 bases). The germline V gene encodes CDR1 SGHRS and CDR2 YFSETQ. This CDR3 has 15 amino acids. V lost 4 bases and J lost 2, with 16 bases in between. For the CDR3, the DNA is TGCGCCAGCAGCCCCAATAAGGCGGGAACCTACGAGCAGTACTTC. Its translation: CASSPNKAGTYEQYF.

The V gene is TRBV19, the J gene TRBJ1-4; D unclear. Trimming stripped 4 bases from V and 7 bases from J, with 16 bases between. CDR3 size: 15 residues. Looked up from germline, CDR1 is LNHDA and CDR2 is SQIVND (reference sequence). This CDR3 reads CASSTPDWAGEKLFF. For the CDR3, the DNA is TGTGCCAGTAGTACCCCGGACTGGGCCGGTGAAAAACTGTTTTTT.

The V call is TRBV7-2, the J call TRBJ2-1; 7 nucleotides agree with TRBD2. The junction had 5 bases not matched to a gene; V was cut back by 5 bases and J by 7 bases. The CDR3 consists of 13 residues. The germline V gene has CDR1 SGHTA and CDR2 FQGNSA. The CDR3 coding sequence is TGTGCCAGCAGCCATGGACTAGAAAATGAGCAGTTCTTC. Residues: CASSHGLENEQFF.

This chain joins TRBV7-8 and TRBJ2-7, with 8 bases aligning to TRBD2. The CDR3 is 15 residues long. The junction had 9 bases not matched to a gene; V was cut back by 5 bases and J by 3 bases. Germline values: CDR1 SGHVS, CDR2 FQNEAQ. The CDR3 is CASSTLPGGGYEQYF. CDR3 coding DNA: TGTGCCAGCAGCACATTACCGGGGGGGGGCTACGAGCAGTACTTC. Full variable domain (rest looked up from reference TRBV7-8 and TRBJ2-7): GAGVSQSPRYKVAKRGQDVALRCDPISGHVSLFWYQQALGQGPEFLTYFQNEAQLDKSGLPSDRFFAERPEGSVSTLKIQRTQQEDSAVYLCASSTLPGGGYEQYFGPGTRLTVT.

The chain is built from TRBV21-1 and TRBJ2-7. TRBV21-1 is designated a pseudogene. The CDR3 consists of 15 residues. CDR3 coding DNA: TGTGCCAGCAGCAAAGGAGGGGGAGGATCCTACGAGCAGTACTTC. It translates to CASSKGGGGSYEQYF.

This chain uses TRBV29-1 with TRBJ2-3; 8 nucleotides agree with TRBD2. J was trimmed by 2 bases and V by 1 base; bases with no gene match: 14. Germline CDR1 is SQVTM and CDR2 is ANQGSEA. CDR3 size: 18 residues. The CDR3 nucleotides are TGCAGCGTTGAAGGTTTGTTAATCGGCGGGGGGAACACAGATACGCAGTATTTT. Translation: CSVEGLLIGGGNTDTQYF.

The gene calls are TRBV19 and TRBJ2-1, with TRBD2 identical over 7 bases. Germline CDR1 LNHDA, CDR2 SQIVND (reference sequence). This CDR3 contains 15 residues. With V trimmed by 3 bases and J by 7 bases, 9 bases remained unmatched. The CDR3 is CASSIWAGESNEQFF. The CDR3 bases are TGTGCCAGTAGTATTTGGGCGGGAGAATCAAATGAGCAGTTCTTC.

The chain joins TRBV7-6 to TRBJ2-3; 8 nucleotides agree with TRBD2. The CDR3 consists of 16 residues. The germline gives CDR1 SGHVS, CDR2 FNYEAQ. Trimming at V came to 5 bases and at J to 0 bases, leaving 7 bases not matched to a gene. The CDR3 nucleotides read TGTGCCAGCAGCCGGGGAACTAGCGGAAGCACAGATACGCAGTATTTT. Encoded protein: CASSRGTSGSTDTQYF.

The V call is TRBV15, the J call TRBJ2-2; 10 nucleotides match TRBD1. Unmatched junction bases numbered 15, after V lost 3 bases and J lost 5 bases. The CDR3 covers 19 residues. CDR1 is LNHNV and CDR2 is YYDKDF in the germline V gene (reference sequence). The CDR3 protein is CATSRVTGQGFIWTGELFF. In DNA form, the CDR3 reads TGTGCCACCAGCAGGGTAACGGGACAGGGGTTTATATGGACCGGGGAGCTGTTTTTT.

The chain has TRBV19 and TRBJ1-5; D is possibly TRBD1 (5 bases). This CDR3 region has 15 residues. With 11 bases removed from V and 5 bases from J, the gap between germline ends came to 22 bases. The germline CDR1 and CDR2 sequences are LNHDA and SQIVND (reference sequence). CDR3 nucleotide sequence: TGTGCCGGCGGGGACCGCGAAAAACCCCATCAGCCCCAGCATTTT. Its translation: CAGGDREKPHQPQHF. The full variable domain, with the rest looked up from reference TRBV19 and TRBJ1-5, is DGGITQSPKYLFRKEGQNVTLSCEQNLNHDAMYWYRQDPGQGLRLIYYSQIVNDFQKGDIAEGYSVSREKKESFPLTVTSAQKNPTAFYLCAGGDREKPHQPQHFGDGTRLSIL.

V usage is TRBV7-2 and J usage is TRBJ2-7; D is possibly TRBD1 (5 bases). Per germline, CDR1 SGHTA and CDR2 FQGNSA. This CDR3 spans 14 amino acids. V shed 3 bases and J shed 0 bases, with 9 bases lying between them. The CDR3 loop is CASSFGRASYEQYF. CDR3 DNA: TGTGCCAGCAGCTTTGGCAGGGCCTCCTACGAGCAGTACTTC.

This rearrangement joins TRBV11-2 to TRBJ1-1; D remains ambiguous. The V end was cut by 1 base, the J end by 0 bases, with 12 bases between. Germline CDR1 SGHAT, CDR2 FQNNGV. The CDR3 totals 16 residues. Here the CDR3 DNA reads TGTGCCAGCAGCTTAGTGTTGACGACGATGAACACTGAAGCTTTCTTT. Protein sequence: CASSLVLTTMNTEAFF.

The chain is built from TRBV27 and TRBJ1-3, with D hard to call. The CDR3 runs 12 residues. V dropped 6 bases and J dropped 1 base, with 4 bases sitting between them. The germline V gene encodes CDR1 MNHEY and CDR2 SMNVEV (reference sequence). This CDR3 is CASRTSGNTIYF. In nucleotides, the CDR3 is TGTGCCAGCAGAACGTCTGGAAACACCATATATTTT.

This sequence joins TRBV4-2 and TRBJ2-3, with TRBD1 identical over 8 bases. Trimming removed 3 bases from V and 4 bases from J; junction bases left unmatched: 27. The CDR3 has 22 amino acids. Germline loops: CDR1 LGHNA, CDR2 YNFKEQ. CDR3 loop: CASSQAEKTGEKISDDADTQYF. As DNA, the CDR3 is TGTGCCAGCAGCCAGGCCGAGAAGACAGGGGAAAAAATTTCTGATGATGCAGATACGCAGTATTTT.

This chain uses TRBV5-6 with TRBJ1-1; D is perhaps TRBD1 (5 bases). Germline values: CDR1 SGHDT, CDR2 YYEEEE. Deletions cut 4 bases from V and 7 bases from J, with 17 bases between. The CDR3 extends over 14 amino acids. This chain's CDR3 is CASSVGGQGFEAFF. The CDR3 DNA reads TGTGCCAGCAGCGTCGGGGGTCAGGGTTTTGAAGCTTTCTTT.

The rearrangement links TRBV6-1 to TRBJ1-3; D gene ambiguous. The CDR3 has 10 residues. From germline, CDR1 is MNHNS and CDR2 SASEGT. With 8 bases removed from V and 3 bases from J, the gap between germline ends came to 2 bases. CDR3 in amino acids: CASHGNTIYF. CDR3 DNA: TGTGCCAGCCATGGAAACACCATATATTTT.

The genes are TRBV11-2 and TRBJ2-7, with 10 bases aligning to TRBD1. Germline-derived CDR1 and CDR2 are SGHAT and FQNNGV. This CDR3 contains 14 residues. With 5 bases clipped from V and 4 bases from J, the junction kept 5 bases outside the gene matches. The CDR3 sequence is CASSPRDRGYEQYF. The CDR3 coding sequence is TGTGCCAGCAGCCCACGGGACAGGGGTTACGAGCAGTACTTC.

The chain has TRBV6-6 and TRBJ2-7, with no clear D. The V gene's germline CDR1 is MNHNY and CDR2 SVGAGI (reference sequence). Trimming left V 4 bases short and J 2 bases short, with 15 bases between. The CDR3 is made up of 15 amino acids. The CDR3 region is CASSSQKAVPYEQYF. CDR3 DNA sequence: TGTGCCAGCAGTTCCCAGAAAGCAGTCCCCTACGAGCAGTACTTC.

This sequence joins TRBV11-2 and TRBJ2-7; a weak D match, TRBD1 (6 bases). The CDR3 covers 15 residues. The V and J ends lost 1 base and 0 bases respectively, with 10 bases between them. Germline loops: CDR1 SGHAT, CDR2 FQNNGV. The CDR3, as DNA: TGTGCCAGCAGCTTAGTGACAGGAGACTCCTACGAGCAGTACTTC. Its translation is CASSLVTGDSYEQYF. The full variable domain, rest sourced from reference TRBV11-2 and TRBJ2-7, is EAGVAQSPRYKIIEKRQSVAFWCNPISGHATLYWYQQILGQGPKLLIQFQNNGVVDDSQLPKDRFSAERLKGVDSTLKIQPAKLEDSAVYLCASSLVTGDSYEQYFGPGTRLTVT.

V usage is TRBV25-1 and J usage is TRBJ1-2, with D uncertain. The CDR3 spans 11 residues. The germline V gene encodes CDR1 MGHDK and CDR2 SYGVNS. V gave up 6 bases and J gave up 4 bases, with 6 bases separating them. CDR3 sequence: CASRGPYGYTF. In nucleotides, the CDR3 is TGTGCCAGCAGGGGCCCCTATGGCTACACCTTC.

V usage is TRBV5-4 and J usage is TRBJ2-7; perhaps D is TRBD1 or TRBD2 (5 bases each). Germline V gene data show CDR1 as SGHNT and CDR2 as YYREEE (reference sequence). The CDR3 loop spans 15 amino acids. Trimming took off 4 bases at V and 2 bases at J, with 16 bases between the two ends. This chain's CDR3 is CASSPRGTPPYEQYF. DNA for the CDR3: TGTGCCAGCAGCCCAAGAGGGACGCCACCCTACGAGCAGTACTTC.